These 32 T cell receptor beta chains were all obtained from the same sample, sequenced in a study of lymphopenia after photon versus proton radiotherapy. Measured with immunoSEQ multiplex PCR; TCRdb has only the in-frame clones, and not every one. The sample has 60,000 to 75,000 clones; approximately 86% are singletons. The sequencing used peripheral blood, collected from a patient treated with photon-based radiotherapy. The receptors here all came from a man aged 35-49 years with gastric cancer.

The V and J genes are TRBV19 and TRBJ1-2; unclear D gene. This CDR3 has 14 residues. Germline CDR1 LNHDA, CDR2 SQIVND (reference sequence). The V gene lost 1 base and the J gene lost 7 bases, with 13 bases spanning the gap. CDR3 region: CASSIGGQRGGYTF. The CDR3 DNA is TGTGCCAGTAGTATAGGAGGGCAGCGGGGTGGCTACACCTTC. The whole variable domain, remainder taken from reference TRBV19 and TRBJ1-2, is DGGITQSPKYLFRKEGQNVTLSCEQNLNHDAMYWYRQDPGQGLRLIYYSQIVNDFQKGDIAEGYSVSREKKESFPLTVTSAQKNPTAFYLCASSIGGQRGGYTFGSGTRLTVV.

This chain links TRBV30 with TRBJ1-1; D not resolved. CDR3 length: 14 amino acids. Germline V gene lookup returns CDR1 GTSNPN and CDR2 SVGIG (reference sequence). The V end lost 0 bases, the J end lost 1 base, and 9 bases lay between the germline ends. As DNA, the CDR3 is TGTGCCTGGAGTGTTGCCGGACGGAACACTGAAGCTTTCTTT. Its protein product is CAWSVAGRNTEAFF.

The chain combines TRBV25-1 with TRBJ1-6; no reliable D call. V gave up 2 bases and J gave up 4 bases, with 6 bases separating them. The CDR3 length is 14 residues. The germline gives CDR1 MGHDK, CDR2 SYGVNS. The CDR3: CASSEGAYNSPLHF. CDR3 in DNA: TGTGCCAGCAGTGAAGGAGCTTATAATTCACCCCTCCACTTT.

The V call is TRBV11-3, the J call TRBJ2-2, with TRBD1 matching over 10 bases. Trimming at V came to 0 bases and at J to 5 bases, leaving 0 bases not matched to a gene. Germline values: CDR1 SGHNT, CDR2 YENEEA. This CDR3 has 15 residues. CDR3 DNA sequence: TGTGCCAGCAGCTTAGAGGGACAGGGGACCGGGGAGCTGTTTTTT. It specifies CASSLEGQGTGELFF. The whole variable domain, remainder taken from reference TRBV11-3 and TRBJ2-2, is EAGVVQSPRYKIIEKKQPVAFWCNPISGHNTLYWYLQNLGQGPELLIRYENEEAVDDSQLPKDRFSAERLKGVDSTLKIQPAELGDSAVYLCASSLEGQGTGELFFGEGSRLTVL.

CDR3 sequence (DNA): TGTGCTAGTGGTCCCAGGGCTAATAGCAATCAGCCCCAGCATTTT. This codes for CASGPRANSNQPQHF. The V call is TRBV12-5, the J call TRBJ1-5; D might be TRBD1 (5 bases). Trimming removed 5 bases from V and 0 bases from J, with 11 bases in between. The CDR3 sequence is 15 residues long. Germline V gene data show CDR1 as LGHNT and CDR2 as FRNRAP.

J is TRBJ2-7 and V is TRBV6-5, with D perhaps TRBD1 (5 bases). The CDR3 has 13 amino acids. Looked up from germline, CDR1 is MNHEY and CDR2 is SVGAGI. V lost 6 bases to trimming and J lost 7 bases, with 16 bases between them. CDR3 loop: CASRDVLQGEQYF. The CDR3 region has the DNA TGTGCCAGCAGGGACGTTCTGCAGGGAGAGCAGTACTTC.

This clone was detected only a few times. The chain has TRBV7-6 and TRBJ1-2; no reliable D call. The CDR3 loop spans 13 amino acids. Germline CDR1 is SGHVS and CDR2 is FNYEAQ. V was cut by 5 bases and J by 6 bases, with 13 bases left in between. CDR3 sequence (DNA): TGTGCCAGCAGCCTCAGGACTGGGGATGGCTACACCTTC. Encoded protein: CASSLRTGDGYTF.

The V and J genes are TRBV5-6 and TRBJ2-7; D is unclear. Germline V gene lookup returns CDR1 SGHDT and CDR2 YYEEEE. The CDR3 is 15 residues long. Deletions cut 7 bases from V and 2 bases from J, with 19 bases between. The CDR3 protein is CASSLPGANTYEQYF. The CDR3 DNA follows: TGTGCCAGCTCATTACCGGGCGCGAATACCTACGAGCAGTACTTC.

This chain links TRBV21-1 with TRBJ1-2; TRBD1 is the table's D call, not checked against the DNA. TRBV21-1 has pseudogene status. The CDR3 totals 14 residues. CDR3 nucleotides: TGTGCCAGCAGCCCGGAGACAGGAAACTATGGCTACACCTTC. This translates into CASSPETGNYGYTF.

The chain recombines TRBV18 with TRBJ1-3; no reliable D call. Germline CDR1 and CDR2: KGHSH and LQKENI. Trimming shortened V by 4 bases and J by 0 bases, and 10 bases separated the two germline ends. The CDR3 contains 15 residues. The chain's CDR3 is CASSRGASSGNTIYF. The DNA of the CDR3 is TGTGCCAGCTCACGCGGCGCTAGCTCTGGAAACACCATATATTTT.

The V call is TRBV18, the J call TRBJ1-5; no firm D call. This CDR3 has 13 residues. V dropped 3 bases and J dropped 4 bases, with 7 bases sitting between them. CDR1 and CDR2 (germline): KGHSH, LQKENI. The CDR3 loop reads CASSPGQNQPQHF. In DNA, the CDR3 is TGTGCCAGCTCACCGGGCCAGAATCAGCCCCAGCATTTT.

The chain's CDR3 is CASTTSGGGTDTQYF. The DNA for the CDR3 is TGTGCCAGCACGACTAGCGGGGGGGGCACAGATACGCAGTATTTT. The chain has TRBV19 and TRBJ2-3; 14 positions match TRBD2. The CDR3 consists of 15 residues. Germline-derived CDR1 and CDR2 are LNHDA and SQIVND (reference sequence). Trimming at V came to 9 bases and at J to 1 base, leaving 3 bases not matched to a gene.

CDR3 in DNA: TGTGCCAGCAGCCAAGGACAGTATCAGCCCCAGCATTTT. Translation gives CASSQGQYQPQHF. The genes are TRBV4-2 and TRBJ1-5, with D maybe TRBD1 (5 bases). Germline V gene data show CDR1 as LGHNA and CDR2 as YNFKEQ. V gave up 1 base and J gave up 5 bases, with 6 bases separating them. The CDR3 is 13 residues long.

The V call is TRBV19, the J call TRBJ2-2; D is perhaps TRBD2 (5 bases). Germline values: CDR1 LNHDA, CDR2 SQIVND (reference sequence). The CDR3 totals 14 residues. The V gene lost 6 bases and the J gene lost 8 bases, with 16 bases spanning the gap. The CDR3 DNA sequence: TGTGCCAGTAGCCTAGTAGGAGGTCCTGGGGAGCTGTTTTTT. Residues: CASSLVGGPGELFF.

The chain couples TRBV5-4 to TRBJ1-2, with 7 nucleotides matching TRBD1. This CDR3 comprises 14 residues. Germline loops: CDR1 SGHNT, CDR2 YYREEE (reference sequence). V lost 2 bases to trimming and J lost 4 bases; unmatched junction nucleotides: 5. The CDR3 region is CASSLQGPLYGYTF. Here the CDR3 DNA reads TGTGCCAGCAGCTTACAGGGGCCCCTCTATGGCTACACCTTC.

This chain connects TRBV6-6 to TRBJ2-5, with 12 nucleotides matching TRBD2. Looked up from germline, CDR1 is MNHNY and CDR2 is SVGAGI (reference sequence). The CDR3 is 13 residues long. Trimming took 8 bases from V and 4 from J; bases not matched to a gene: 2. The CDR3 is CASQLAGGETQYF. The CDR3 region has the DNA TGTGCCAGCCAACTAGCGGGGGGAGAGACCCAGTACTTC.

The chain combines TRBV5-1 with TRBJ1-1, with 8 bases that match TRBD1. Trimming at V came to 2 bases and at J to 0 bases, leaving 0 bases not matched to a gene. Germline V gives CDR1 SGHRS, CDR2 YFSETQ. The CDR3 contains 14 residues. This CDR3 is CASSLQGVNTEAFF. The CDR3 DNA follows: TGCGCCAGCAGCTTACAGGGGGTGAACACTGAAGCTTTCTTT.

V and J are TRBV7-2 and TRBJ2-5, with D uncertain. Trimming took 1 base from V and 3 from J, leaving 9 bases between them. The CDR3 runs to 14 residues. Germline V gene lookup returns CDR1 SGHTA and CDR2 FQGNSA. The CDR3 region is CASSLGHLEETQYF. CDR3 bases: TGTGCCAGCAGCTTAGGCCACCTGGAAGAGACCCAGTACTTC.

This chain uses TRBV19 with TRBJ1-3, with 8 bases fitting TRBD1. This CDR3 has 19 residues. CDR1 and CDR2 from the germline V gene are LNHDA and SQIVND (reference sequence). Trimming removed 3 bases from V and 0 bases from J; junction bases left unmatched: 13. This CDR3 is CASSMWRQGASLSGNTIYF. The CDR3 nucleotides are TGTGCCAGTAGTATGTGGCGCCAGGGGGCGAGTCTCTCTGGAAACACCATATATTTT.

V usage is TRBV27 and J usage is TRBJ1-2; 7 bases are shared with TRBD1. Germline trimming cut 3 bases from V and 7 bases from J; bases unmatched to any gene: 8. The germline CDR1 and CDR2 sequences are MNHEY and SMNVEV (reference sequence). The CDR3 covers 14 residues. CDR3 sequence reads: CASSFSDRASGYTF. The CDR3 coding sequence is TGTGCCAGCAGTTTTTCCGACAGGGCGAGTGGCTACACCTTC.

The chain combines TRBV6-6 with TRBJ2-7; D remains ambiguous. V lost 2 bases and J 3 bases, leaving 8 bases between the germline ends. CDR1 is MNHNY and CDR2 is SVGAGI in the germline V gene (reference sequence). The CDR3 length is 13 residues. CDR3 sequence: CASSYIQNYEQYF. CDR3 nucleotides: TGTGCCAGCAGTTACATCCAGAACTACGAGCAGTACTTC.

The J gene is TRBJ2-7, the V gene TRBV11-2; D might be TRBD1 (5 bases). V shed 1 base and J shed 0 bases, with 7 bases lying between them. The CDR3 covers 14 residues. The germline V gene encodes CDR1 SGHAT and CDR2 FQNNGV. The CDR3 sequence is CASSLGRVSYEQYF. In DNA, the CDR3 is TGTGCCAGCAGCTTAGGCAGGGTCTCCTACGAGCAGTACTTC.

The chain uses TRBV6-1 and TRBJ2-7; D may be TRBD2 (6 bases). Germline loops: CDR1 MNHNS, CDR2 SASEGT. This CDR3 has 16 residues. The germline V and J ends were trimmed by 2 bases and 5 bases, with 19 bases remaining between them. The CDR3 protein is CASSERAGPPRDEQYF. The DNA for the CDR3 is TGTGCCAGCAGTGAACGGGCGGGGCCGCCTCGGGACGAGCAGTACTTC.

The rearrangement links TRBV7-8 to TRBJ2-5, with 7 nucleotides matching TRBD1. This CDR3 is 15 amino acids long. With 5 bases clipped from V and 4 bases from J, the junction kept 10 bases outside the gene matches. The germline V gene encodes CDR1 SGHVS and CDR2 FQNEAQ. CDR3 loop: CASSPRQGVGETQYF. The CDR3 nucleotides read TGTGCCAGCAGCCCCCGTCAGGGGGTGGGAGAGACCCAGTACTTC.

This clone was counted between two and nine times. The chain recombines TRBV5-8 with TRBJ2-6, with 9 bases aligning to TRBD2. Trimming took 4 bases from V and 0 from J; bases not matched to a gene: 5. The V gene's germline CDR1 is SGHTS and CDR2 YDEGEE. This CDR3 has 17 amino acids. The CDR3 loop reads CASSGLALLSGANVLTF. In nucleotides, the CDR3 is TGTGCCAGCAGCGGACTAGCGCTACTCTCTGGGGCCAACGTCCTGACTTTC.

This clone was seen once. CDR3 coding DNA: TGTGCCAGCAGCCCCAGGGGGAAGAGCAATCAGCCCCAGCATTTT. Encoded protein: CASSPRGKSNQPQHF. The chain recombines TRBV27 with TRBJ1-5; 7 bases align to TRBD1. CDR1 is MNHEY and CDR2 is SMNVEV in the germline V gene (reference sequence). The CDR3 covers 15 residues. With 6 bases clipped from V and 1 base from J, the junction kept 6 bases outside the gene matches.

The gene calls are TRBV28 and TRBJ2-7, with a tentative D call TRBD1 (5 bases). CDR1 and CDR2 from the germline V gene are MDHEN and SYDVKM. This CDR3 is 14 amino acids long. V was cut by 4 bases and J by 2 bases, with 12 bases left in between. The chain's CDR3 is CASSSGSNAYEQYF. In DNA form, the CDR3 reads TGTGCCAGCAGTTCAGGGTCGAATGCCTACGAGCAGTACTTC.

V usage is TRBV2 and J usage is TRBJ2-3; D might be TRBD2 (6 bases). From germline, CDR1 is SNHLY and CDR2 FYNNEI. CDR3 length equals 14 residues. Trimming removed 7 bases at V and 0 bases at J, with 11 bases between. The CDR3 loop reads CASKSGTSTDTQYF. CDR3 DNA: TGTGCCAGCAAGTCGGGGACTAGCACAGATACGCAGTATTTT.

This clone was seen a handful of times. The chain combines TRBV19 with TRBJ1-2; 8 positions agree with TRBD1. From germline, CDR1 is LNHDA and CDR2 SQIVND (reference sequence). Trimming at V came to 4 bases and at J to 13 bases, leaving 8 bases not matched to a gene. The CDR3 totals 12 residues. As DNA, the CDR3 is TGTGCCAGTAGTACGCCGGGACAGGCCGTCACCTTC. It codes for CASSTPGQAVTF.

V and J are TRBV4-3 and TRBJ2-7; D not certain. The ends were cut back, 5 bases at V and 2 bases at J, with 16 bases in the middle. This CDR3 contains 15 residues. CDR1 is LGHNA, CDR2 YSLEER, per germline. The CDR3 region has the DNA TGCGCCAGCAGCTACGTTTCCGGAAGCGCCTACGAGCAGTACTTC. Translated: CASSYVSGSAYEQYF.

This chain uses TRBV18 with TRBJ1-1, with D unclear. Germline values: CDR1 KGHSH, CDR2 LQKENI. The CDR3 has 15 residues. The V end lost 1 base, the J end lost 0 bases, and 9 bases lay between the germline ends. CDR3 in DNA: TGTGCCAGCTCACCACAGCGGGCTATGAACACTGAAGCTTTCTTT. The encoded protein is CASSPQRAMNTEAFF.

The chain combines TRBV7-2 with TRBJ2-3, with 10 bases identical to TRBD2. V lost 4 bases and J lost 6; bases outside the gene matches: 7. Germline V CDR1 and CDR2: SGHTA, FQGNSA. The CDR3 has 15 amino acids. This CDR3 reads CASSSQRGGRDTQYF. In nucleotides, the CDR3 is TGTGCCAGCAGCTCCCAGCGGGGGGGCCGGGATACGCAGTATTTT.